These T cell receptor beta chains were read from a single sample in a study of blood T cell repertoires in COVID-19. Assay used: immunoSEQ multiplex PCR; TCRdb lists only in-frame clones, some missing. In the table there are fewer than 300,000 clones, approximately 83% of which are singletons. The sequencing input was peripheral blood. The receptors were sampled from a person aged 70 to 85 with COVID-19, enrolled during active disease. CDR3s leave out the opening cysteine and the closing phenylalanine or tryptophan. Each record gives: V gene, J gene, clone size, CDR3 protein. Size tells how often a clone was seen (once, few, many) or the class of an expanded clone, and some rows leave it out.

v_gene: TRBV6-6
j_gene: TRBJ1-4
abundance: .
CDR3aa: ASRRKQGPGTFNEKLF

v_gene: TRBV2
j_gene: TRBJ1-5
abundance: .
CDR3aa: ASSENRGQNQPQH

v_gene: TRBV6-6
j_gene: TRBJ2-5
abundance: .
CDR3aa: ASSYSSSGQETQY

v_gene: TRBV28
j_gene: TRBJ1-4
abundance: once
CDR3aa: ASSLTGMGEKLF

v_gene: TRBV11-2
j_gene: TRBJ2-5
abundance: .
CDR3aa: ASSRRIGQGEETQY

v_gene: TRBV7-9
j_gene: TRBJ1-2
abundance: .
CDR3aa: ASTRVYGYT

v_gene: TRBV9
j_gene: TRBJ2-2
abundance: .
CDR3aa: ASSASGTGGTGELF

v_gene: TRBV23-1
j_gene: TRBJ2-6
abundance: .
CDR3aa: ASSHSLAAGGSTGANVLT

v_gene: TRBV2
j_gene: TRBJ2-7
abundance: .
CDR3aa: ASSEDSFYEQY

v_gene: TRBV19
j_gene: TRBJ2-1
abundance: .
CDR3aa: ASRGQGRYNEQF

v_gene: TRBV29-1
j_gene: TRBJ1-5
abundance: .
CDR3aa: SVGDRNGQPQH

v_gene: TRBV6-1
j_gene: TRBJ2-5
abundance: .
CDR3aa: ASSENRGQETQY